The 15 T cell receptor beta chains listed next were all sequenced from one sample in a study of T-cell memory formation after mild COVID-19. TCRdb passed the 5' RACE reads through MiXCR, listing each CDR3 protein once. The sample lists 300,000 or so distinct CDR3 sequences, around 16% seen once, with approximately 23% in the top ten. Sequenced: PBMCs or a T cell subset sorted from them (not recorded which). All receptors come from a man younger than 35 who had mild COVID-19 (a few samples of this study predate the infection). Cell type and time point are not known.

By share, this clonotype ranks as medium-sized. The rearrangement joins TRBV19 to TRBJ2-1, with TRBD2 matching 8 bases. Losses at the gene ends were 2 bases for V and 6 bases for J; bases not matched to a gene: 6. The CDR3 sequence is 15 residues long. Germline CDR1 and CDR2: LNHDA and SQIVND (reference sequence). CDR3 sequence: CASSILTSEVNEQFF. CDR3 in DNA: TGTGCCAGTAGTATACTGACTAGCGAAGTCAATGAGCAGTTCTTC.

This clonotype came up many times. The rearrangement links TRBV2 to TRBJ1-2, with a tentative D call TRBD1 (6 bases). The CDR3 length is 11 residues. In germline, CDR1 is SNHLY, CDR2 FYNNEI. Trimming pared 7 bases from V and 3 bases from J, leaving 6 bases between. In nucleotides, the CDR3 is TGTGCCAGCAACAGGGACTATGGCTACACCTTC. Its protein product is CASNRDYGYTF.

This clonotype has more than one count but fewer than ten. The CDR3 DNA follows: TGTGCCAGTAGTATAACAACCTATGGCTACACCTTC. This sequence encodes CASSITTYGYTF. V gene TRBV19 combines with J gene TRBJ1-2; D is unclear. This CDR3 contains 12 residues. The germline CDR1 and CDR2 sequences are LNHDA and SQIVND (reference sequence). V was trimmed by 2 bases and J by 4 bases, leaving 5 bases between them.

This clonotype was detected only a few times. CDR3 nucleotide sequence: TGCAGTGCTAGAGGCGTGGGCAGGGGCACCGGGGAGCTGTTTTTT. The encoded protein is CSARGVGRGTGELFF. This sequence joins TRBV20-1 and TRBJ2-2; weak D call: TRBD1 (6 bases). CDR1 and CDR2 from the germline V gene are DFQATT and SNEGSKA (reference sequence). The CDR3 sequence is 15 residues long. With 1 base removed from V and 4 bases from J, the gap between germline ends came to 13 bases.

The chain has TRBV12-3 or TRBV12-4 and TRBJ1-1; D is ambiguous. The CDR3 is 11 residues long. Trimming cost V 3 bases and J 7 bases, with 6 bases left between them. In DNA, the CDR3 is TGTGCCAGCAGTTTTTATGTTGAAGCTTTCTTT. Translation gives CASSFYVEAFF.

This clonotype was seen only a few times. The J gene is TRBJ2-5, the V gene TRBV7-2, with D perhaps being TRBD1 or TRBD2 (5 bases each). The germline CDR1 and CDR2 sequences are SGHTA and FQGNSA. V lost 1 base, J lost 6 bases, and 24 bases lay in between. The CDR3 runs to 18 residues. The chain's CDR3 is CASSLGFRGISWRKTQYF. CDR3 sequence (DNA): TGTGCCAGCAGCTTAGGTTTTAGGGGTATATCTTGGAGGAAGACCCAGTACTTC.

V is TRBV6-1 and J is TRBJ2-3, with D possibly called TRBD1 or TRBD2 (5 bases each). The germline gives CDR1 MNHNS, CDR2 SASEGT. V lost 1 base to trimming and J lost 4 bases, with 9 bases between them. The CDR3 contains 14 residues. CDR3 sequence: CASSEVGTPDTQYF. The CDR3 coding sequence is TGTGCCAGCAGTGAAGTGGGGACCCCAGATACGCAGTATTTT.

V and J are TRBV5-6 and TRBJ1-2; D is ambiguous. The germline V gene has CDR1 SGHDT and CDR2 YYEEEE. The CDR3 has 12 residues. V lost 1 base and J lost 5, with 6 bases in between. The CDR3 sequence: CASSLPGYGYTF. The CDR3 nucleotides read TGTGCCAGCAGCTTGCCGGGTTATGGCTACACCTTC.

The table lists this clonotype with a few counts. The chain links TRBV23-1 to TRBJ2-7; D possibly matches TRBD1 or TRBD2 (5 bases each). TRBV23-1 is sorted into the ORF group, with uncertain function. V lost 4 bases, J lost 2 bases, and 12 bases lay in between. CDR3 length: 14 residues. The CDR3 bases are TGCGCCAGCAGTCTGCCGGGACGGACCTACGAGCAGTACTTC. Protein sequence: CASSLPGRTYEQYF.

This clonotype has a handful of counts. The rearrangement uses TRBV9 and TRBJ2-2; D is perhaps TRBD1 (6 bases). CDR1 SGDLS and CDR2 YYNGEE come from the germline V gene. V shed 0 bases and J shed 0 bases, with 12 bases lying between them. The length of the CDR3 is 17 residues. The CDR3 DNA follows: TGTGCCAGCAGCGTAGTTGCTAGGACAGCGAACACCGGGGAGCTGTTTTTT. This translates into CASSVVARTANTGELFF.

This clonotype has only a few counts. The V call is TRBV5-1, the J call TRBJ2-3, with D possibly matching TRBD2 (6 bases). The CDR3 loop spans 15 amino acids. Trimming stripped 4 bases from V and 6 bases from J, with 18 bases between. Germline CDR1 reads SGHRS; CDR2 reads YFSETQ. The CDR3 DNA reads as TGCGCCAGCAGCCTCGTCGAGGGAGGTTCGGATACGCAGTATTTT. Its translation: CASSLVEGGSDTQYF.

This rearrangement joins TRBV4-3 to TRBJ1-1; D remains unclear. The CDR3 extends over 14 amino acids. Germline lookup yields CDR1 LGHNA and CDR2 YSLEER. Trimming shortened V by 1 base and J by 0 bases, and 6 bases separated the two germline ends. The CDR3 spells CASSQGELNTEAFF. The CDR3 bases are TGCGCCAGCAGCCAAGGGGAGTTGAACACTGAAGCTTTCTTT.

The J gene is TRBJ1-1, the V gene TRBV5-1, with D perhaps TRBD1 (5 bases). The CDR3 sequence is 16 residues long. V lost 0 bases and J 5 bases, leaving 17 bases between the germline ends. The germline V gene has CDR1 SGHRS and CDR2 YFSETQ. CDR3 sequence: CASSLEWRGVGTEAFF. Here the CDR3 DNA reads TGCGCCAGCAGCTTGGAATGGAGGGGAGTGGGGACTGAAGCTTTCTTT.

This chain links TRBV5-1 with TRBJ2-2; TRBD2 is a possible D gene (5 bases). The CDR3 length is 14 residues. Trimming shortened V by 4 bases and J by 6 bases, and 13 bases separated the two germline ends. Germline values: CDR1 SGHRS, CDR2 YFSETQ. The chain's CDR3 is CASSGGSGSGELFF. In DNA, the CDR3 is TGCGCCAGCAGCGGAGGATCGGGATCCGGGGAGCTGTTTTTT.

The chain recombines TRBV12-3 or TRBV12-4 with TRBJ2-5; D unclear. This CDR3 region has 17 residues. Trimming took off 5 bases at V and 1 base at J, with 20 bases between the two ends. CDR3 sequence: CASSPTPPGSIQETQYF. CDR3 DNA sequence: TGTGCCAGCAGTCCGACTCCTCCCGGGTCGATCCAAGAGACCCAGTACTTC.